A selection of T cell receptor beta chains follows, all from one sample in a study of blood T cell repertoires in COVID-19. Clones were read by immunoSEQ multiplex PCR, and TCRdb kept only the in-frame ones, dropping some. Of approximately 94,000 clones listed, 70% to 90% are singletons. Sequenced: peripheral blood. These receptors all come from a human donor in a cohort sampled during active COVID-19. The conserved cysteine and the conserved F or W are not part of the CDR3 here.

>TRBJ1-5|TRBV2
ATSLGGVNQPQH
>TRBJ2-1|TRBV5-1
ASSAVGTDYNEQF
>TRBJ1-1|TRBV5-6
ASSLVREGGTEAF
>TRBJ2-1|TRBV27
ASSLARKGGRESTYNEQF
>TRBJ2-1|TRBV28
ASGDTLLRGQNNEQF
>TRBJ1-1|TRBV19
ASSMRNTEAF
>TRBJ2-2|TRBV23-1
ASSQNRPGQGAGGELF
>TRBJ2-1|TRBV18
ASSPVDSSYNEQF
>TRBJ2-7|TRBV7-9
ASSPNGLAGKYEQY
>TRBJ2-1|TRBV6-5
ASSYLKREGYNEQF
>TRBJ1-6|TRBV18
ASSRGSDNSPLH
>TRBJ2-7|TRBV9
ASSKGLAGVGGEQY
>TRBJ2-3|TRBV7-3
ASSDLAIEGTQY
>TRBJ2-1|TRBV29-1
SVEPRGLAGGYNEQF
>TRBJ1-2|TRBV6-5
ASSSSRQGAYGYT
>TRBJ2-2|TRBV9
ASSVGLAGGTGELF
>TRBJ2-7|TRBV28
ASRQPGFEQY
>TRBJ1-1|TRBV27
ASRQGDAEAF
>TRBJ2-1|TRBV19
ASKKGGEFRIQGNEQF
>TRBJ2-5|TRBV6-1
ASSERRRTGNQETQY